The 8 T cell receptor beta chains below were found in one sample sequenced in a study of blood T cell repertoires in COVID-19. Repertoires were generated with immunoSEQ multiplex PCR, while TCRdb's copy carries only in-frame clones and drops some. The sample carries 200,000 to 300,000 clones, 70% to 85% recorded once. Sequenced: peripheral blood. The source is a woman of 80 years or more with acute or convalescent COVID-19.

The sample holds one count of this clone. This chain links TRBV6-4 with TRBJ2-1, with 10 bases identical to TRBD2. Trimming at V came to 7 bases and at J to 0 bases, leaving 3 bases not matched to a gene. CDR1 and CDR2 from the germline V gene are MRHNA and SNTAGT. This CDR3 comprises 15 residues. The CDR3 region is CASKSSGSSYNEQFF. CDR3 DNA: TGTGCCAGCAAATCTAGCGGGAGCTCCTACAATGAGCAGTTCTTC.

The chain has TRBV19 and TRBJ1-5, with D unclear. From germline, CDR1 is LNHDA and CDR2 SQIVND (reference sequence). The CDR3 covers 12 residues. V lost 6 bases and J lost 5, with 8 bases in between. This chain's CDR3 is CASRSTHQPQHF. Written as DNA, the CDR3 is TGTGCCAGTAGGAGCACGCATCAGCCCCAGCATTTT.

The chain uses TRBV19 and TRBJ2-4, with a weak D call TRBD2 (5 bases). The CDR3 is 15 amino acids. Per the germline V gene, CDR1 is LNHDA and CDR2 is SQIVND (reference sequence). Trimming removed 5 bases from V and 6 bases from J, with 17 bases in between. In DNA, the CDR3 is TGTGCCAGTAGTTCTGGCTCTAGGGCGGGAAACATTCAGTACTTC. This gives the protein CASSSGSRAGNIQYF. Combining the CDR3 with reference TRBV19 and TRBJ2-4 gives the whole variable domain DGGITQSPKYLFRKEGQNVTLSCEQNLNHDAMYWYRQDPGQGLRLIYYSQIVNDFQKGDIAEGYSVSREKKESFPLTVTSAQKNPTAFYLCASSSGSRAGNIQYFGAGTRLSVL.

The rearrangement links TRBV28 to TRBJ2-1; perhaps TRBD1 as D (5 bases). The CDR3 covers 16 residues. The germline V gene has CDR1 MDHEN and CDR2 SYDVKM. V was clipped by 4 bases and J by 4 bases, with 17 bases between them. The CDR3 DNA is TGTGCCAGCAGTTCCAGGGTCCCCCAGGCTTACAATGAGCAGTTCTTC. It is translated as CASSSRVPQAYNEQFF. Drawing the rest from reference TRBV28 and TRBJ2-1, the complete variable domain is DVKVTQSSRYLVKRTGEKVFLECVQDMDHENMFWYRQDPGLGLRLIYFSYDVKMKEKGDIPEGYSVSREKKERFSLILESASTNQTSMYLCASSSRVPQAYNEQFFGPGTRLTVL.

The genes are TRBV7-6 and TRBJ1-4, with a possible D match to TRBD1 (5 bases). The CDR3 has 18 amino acids. Germline V gives CDR1 SGHVS, CDR2 FNYEAQ. Trimming took off 5 bases at V and 5 bases at J, with 24 bases between the two ends. DNA for the CDR3: TGTGCCAGCAGCGCCGCAGGGTTTGGGTCCTTAGGGAATGAAAAACTGTTTTTT. This encodes CASSAAGFGSLGNEKLFF.

The chain uses TRBV6-6 and TRBJ1-5, with a possible D match to TRBD1 (6 bases). CDR3 length: 15 amino acids. V was cut by 1 base and J by 3 bases, with 10 bases left in between. Germline V gives CDR1 MNHNY, CDR2 SVGAGI (reference sequence). CDR3 region: CASSYFRGPNQPQHF. The CDR3 DNA sequence: TGTGCCAGCAGTTACTTCAGGGGCCCCAATCAGCCCCAGCATTTT.

V and J are TRBV6-5 and TRBJ2-3; the match to TRBD2 covers 15 bases. Trimming cost V 8 bases and J 6 bases; bases outside gene matches: 6. Germline assignment: CDR1 MNHEY and CDR2 SVGAGI. CDR3 size: 15 residues. This chain's CDR3 is CASRTSGGAPDTQYF. CDR3 coding DNA: TGTGCCAGCCGGACTAGCGGGGGGGCCCCGGATACGCAGTATTTT.

The chain couples TRBV7-2 to TRBJ2-3; TRBD2 aligns across 12 bases. The CDR3 contains 17 residues. With 5 bases clipped from V and 1 base from J, the junction kept 7 bases outside the gene matches. CDR1 is SGHTA and CDR2 is FQGNSA in the germline V gene. CDR3 bases: TGTGCCAGCAGCCCCAGACTAGCGGGAGCTCGCACAGATACGCAGTATTTT. Protein product: CASSPRLAGARTDTQYF.